These 11 T cell receptor beta chains were all obtained from the same sample, sequenced in a study of cytomegalovirus exposure and HLA in healthy donors. PCR primers comprised 60 Vbeta and 13 Jbeta primers. TCRdb's table, derived via immunoSEQ multiplex PCR, lists solely in-frame clones and lacks some. This sample's table reports more than 95,000 clones. The sequenced material came from PBMCs. These receptors originate from a man between 40 and 49 years old in good health and CMV-seronegative.

This chain links TRBV5-1 with TRBJ2-7; 7 positions match TRBD2. Germline assignment: CDR1 SGHRS and CDR2 YFSETQ. There are 14 residues in the CDR3. J gave up 2 bases and V 0 bases, and 2 bases lay outside the gene matches. CDR3 DNA sequence: TGCGCCAGCAGCTTGGCTAGCGGACCCTACGAGCAGTACTTC. Its protein product is CASSLASGPYEQYF.

This chain links TRBV11-3 with TRBJ2-1; 9 bases agree with TRBD1. This CDR3 comprises 14 residues. The germline CDR1 and CDR2 sequences are SGHNT and YENEEA. Trimming took 4 bases from V and 3 from J; bases not matched to a gene: 1. CDR3 sequence (DNA): TGTGCCAGCAGCTCGACAGGGGGCTACAATGAGCAGTTCTTC. It codes for CASSSTGGYNEQFF.

The V gene is TRBV18, the J gene TRBJ1-5, with 8 bases that match TRBD1. The CDR3 has 15 residues. The J segment lost 0 bases and the V segment lost 5 bases, leaving 3 bases of the junction unmatched. The V gene's germline CDR1 is KGHSH and CDR2 LQKENI. CDR3 sequence (DNA): TGTGCCAGCTCAATGACAGGGGATAGCAATCAGCCCCAGCATTTT. Translation: CASSMTGDSNQPQHF. Drawing the rest from reference TRBV18 and TRBJ1-5, the complete variable domain is NAGVMQNPRHLVRRRGQEARLRCSPMKGHSHVYWYRQLPEEGLKFMVYLQKENIIDESGMPKERFSAEFPKEGPSILRIQQVVRGDSAAYFCASSMTGDSNQPQHFGDGTRLSIL.

V gene TRBV5-1 combines with J gene TRBJ2-7; 10 nucleotides agree with TRBD1. The CDR3 is 16 residues long. The V gene end was trimmed by 4 bases and the J gene end by 5 bases; junction bases not matched to a gene: 12. The germline gives CDR1 SGHRS, CDR2 YFSETQ. CDR3 region: CASSERQGARGNEQYF. CDR3 nucleotide sequence: TGCGCCAGCAGCGAAAGACAGGGGGCGCGAGGAAACGAGCAGTACTTC.

The chain uses TRBV6-5 and TRBJ2-3, with D possibly matching TRBD2 (6 bases). The CDR3 is 14 residues long. V gave up 6 bases and J gave up 1 base, with 11 bases separating them. CDR1 is MNHEY, CDR2 SVGAGI, per germline. CDR3 in DNA: TGTGCCAGCAGCCGGGAGCGGGGCACAGATACGCAGTATTTT. This translates into CASSRERGTDTQYF.

The rearrangement uses TRBV28 and TRBJ2-5; a possible D gene is TRBD1 (5 bases). Germline-derived CDR1 and CDR2 are MDHEN and SYDVKM. Trimming took off 1 base at V and 5 bases at J, with 11 bases between the two ends. This CDR3 has 14 amino acids. The CDR3 reads CASSLSAGLETQYF. As DNA, the CDR3 is TGTGCCAGCAGTTTATCGGCAGGGCTGGAGACCCAGTACTTC.

The rearrangement links TRBV19 to TRBJ1-1; 8 bases fit TRBD1. The CDR3 extends over 13 amino acids. Germline V lookup: CDR1 LNHDA, CDR2 SQIVND (reference sequence). The J segment lost 4 bases and the V segment lost 5 bases, leaving 3 bases of the junction unmatched. The CDR3 nucleotides are TGTGCCAGTAGTGGACAGGGCCCCACTGAAGCTTTCTTT. Protein sequence: CASSGQGPTEAFF.

V usage is TRBV5-6 and J usage is TRBJ1-2; 12 bases align to TRBD1. CDR1 is SGHDT and CDR2 is YYEEEE in the germline V gene. The J segment lost 3 bases and the V segment lost 4 bases, leaving 4 bases of the junction unmatched. This CDR3 is built from 15 residues. DNA of the CDR3: TGTGCCAGCAGCCTGGGACAGGGGGCATACTATGGCTACACCTTC. It is translated as CASSLGQGAYYGYTF. The full variable domain, in which reference TRBV5-6 and TRBJ1-2 provide the parts outside the CDR3, is DAGVTQSPTHLIKTRGQQVTLRCSPKSGHDTVSWYQQALGQGPQFIFQYYEEEERQRGNFPDRFSGHQFPNYSSELNVNALLLGDSALYLCASSLGQGAYYGYTFGSGTRLTVV.

V usage is TRBV6-5 and J usage is TRBJ1-1; 7 bases align to TRBD1. Germline loops: CDR1 MNHEY, CDR2 SVGAGI. CDR3 length: 15 residues. J gave up 1 base and V 6 bases, and 8 bases lay outside the gene matches. The CDR3 reads CASRPRQGTNTEAFF. The CDR3 DNA sequence: TGTGCCAGCAGACCGAGACAGGGTACGAACACTGAAGCTTTCTTT.

The DNA of the CDR3 is TGTGCCAGCAGCCCCGGGGGAGGCTATGGCTACACCTTC. Protein product: CASSPGGGYGYTF. This rearrangement joins TRBV7-2 to TRBJ1-2, with D possibly matching TRBD1 (5 bases). Germline V gene lookup returns CDR1 SGHTA and CDR2 FQGNSA. Trimming removed 5 bases at V and 4 bases at J, with 11 bases between. There are 13 residues in the CDR3.

The rearrangement uses TRBV27 and TRBJ2-1, with 11 bases aligning to TRBD2. V shed 4 bases, J shed 1 base, and the junction held 3 bases outside the gene matches. Germline CDR1 and CDR2: MNHEY and SMNVEV (reference sequence). The CDR3 has 16 amino acids. The CDR3 is CASSSLAGGSYNEQFF. Here the CDR3 DNA reads TGTGCCAGCAGTTCCCTAGCGGGAGGATCCTACAATGAGCAGTTCTTC.